The 20 T cell receptor beta chains below were found in one sample sequenced in a study of T cell repertoires in cytomegalovirus infection. Their specific antigens are unknown. MiXCR was run by TCRdb on the reads, yielding one entry per CDR3 protein. The sample lists 400,000 to 600,000 distinct CDR3 sequences, about 44% occurring once. This specimen was cultured PBMCs, taken from culture after CMV antigen stimulation. The receptor source for this set is a human donor in good health (CMV status not recorded). Some clones in this sample may be carry-over from other donors' samples.

The chain uses TRBV7-2 and TRBJ2-7; possibly TRBD1 for D (6 bases). CDR3 length equals 18 residues. Trimming took 5 bases from V and 2 from J, leaving 25 bases between them. Looked up from germline, CDR1 is SGHTA and CDR2 is FQGNSA. CDR3 loop: CASSHPGSPQGGTYEQYF. In DNA, the CDR3 is TGTGCCAGCAGCCATCCCGGCTCCCCACAGGGCGGCACCTACGAGCAGTACTTC.

The chain links TRBV3-1 to TRBJ2-1; D may be TRBD2 (6 bases). Germline V gives CDR1 LGHDT, CDR2 YNNKEL (reference sequence). The CDR3 is 13 amino acids. V was clipped by 0 bases and J by 10 bases, with 10 bases between them. The CDR3 sequence: CASSQEGTLEQFF. In DNA, the CDR3 is TGTGCCAGCAGCCAAGAAGGGACTTTGGAGCAGTTCTTC.

This clonotype was counted only a few times. This chain joins TRBV7-8 and TRBJ2-1; D not resolved. V shed 5 bases and J shed 10 bases, with 12 bases lying between them. The CDR3 loop spans 12 amino acids. Germline CDR1 and CDR2: SGHVS and FQNEAQ. For the CDR3, the DNA is TGTGCCAGCAGCCCAAGGCCCCGGGAGCAGTTCTTC. Translating gives CASSPRPREQFF.

This clonotype has a handful of counts. The V gene is TRBV4-1, the J gene TRBJ2-2, with D possibly matching TRBD2 (7 bases). CDR1 is MGHRA, CDR2 YSYEKL, per germline. V lost 4 bases, J lost 8 bases, and 14 bases lay in between. The CDR3 has 14 residues. The CDR3 DNA reads TGCGCCAGCAGCCTACTGGGGGGGCTAGGGGAGCTGTTTTTT. This translates into CASSLLGGLGELFF.

V is TRBV6-5 and J is TRBJ2-1; 9 nucleotides match TRBD1. CDR3 length equals 18 residues. CDR1 MNHEY and CDR2 SVGAGI come from the germline V gene. With V trimmed by 5 bases and J by 8 bases, 19 bases remained unmatched. CDR3 sequence (DNA): TGTGCCAGCAGTCTAACGTCGACGGGGAGACAGGGGGGTCATGAGCAGTTCTTC. The encoded protein is CASSLTSTGRQGGHEQFF.

A word on this clonotype: It may be a read error: a sequence one base away is much more abundant. The chain uses TRBV11-2 and TRBJ2-1, with TRBD2 matching 8 bases. The germline V gene has CDR1 SGHAT and CDR2 FQNNGV. The CDR3 is 13 residues long. V was clipped by 3 bases and J by 6 bases; unmatched bases: 1. The CDR3 DNA sequence: TGTGCCAGCAGCTTCGGGACTAGCAATGAGCAGTTCTTC. Amino acids: CASSFGTSNEQFF.

This chain joins TRBV5-4 and TRBJ1-6; TRBD1 matches at 7 bases. V was pared by 4 bases and J by 8 bases, with 12 bases of the junction left unmatched. The germline V gene encodes CDR1 SGHNT and CDR2 YYREEE (reference sequence). This CDR3 is 16 amino acids long. This chain's CDR3 is CASSPTRQGDHSPLHF. The CDR3 bases are TGTGCCAGCAGCCCAACCCGACAGGGCGATCATTCACCCCTCCACTTT.

This clonotype was counted only a few times. The chain uses TRBV7-6 and TRBJ2-4; D call uncertain. This CDR3 is built from 12 residues. Looked up from germline, CDR1 is SGHVS and CDR2 is FNYEAQ. Trimming cost V 3 bases and J 10 bases, with 10 bases left between them. The CDR3 sequence: CASSFSGGIQYF. The CDR3 DNA reads TGTGCCAGCAGCTTCTCGGGCGGTATTCAGTACTTC. Full variable domain (remainder filled in from reference TRBV7-6 and TRBJ2-4): GAGVSQSPRYKVTKRGQDVALRCDPISGHVSLYWYRQALGQGPEFLTYFNYEAQQDKSGLPNDRFSAERPEGSISTLTIQRTEQRDSAMYRCASSFSGGIQYFGAGTRLSVL.

V gene TRBV18 combines with J gene TRBJ2-1; tentatively, D is TRBD2 (6 bases). V dropped 6 bases and J dropped 10 bases, with 10 bases sitting between them. The germline gives CDR1 KGHSH, CDR2 LQKENI. The CDR3 contains 11 residues. CDR3 DNA sequence: TGTGCCAGCTCGTCTAGCGACGAGCAGTTCTTC. Translated, it gives CASSSSDEQFF.

This clonotype came up a few times. CDR3 DNA sequence: TGTGCCAGCAGCCCTCCCGGGACAGGTAGCTCTGGAAACACCATATATTTT. Translated, it gives CASSPPGTGSSGNTIYF. The chain carries TRBV7-6 and TRBJ1-3; the match to TRBD1 covers 8 bases. J lost 0 bases, V lost 5 bases, and 9 bases had no gene match. Germline V gene lookup returns CDR1 SGHVS and CDR2 FNYEAQ. The CDR3 has 17 residues.

The chain is built from TRBV5-1 and TRBJ2-1; the D gene could be TRBD1 or TRBD2 (5 bases each). With 5 bases removed from V and 4 bases from J, the gap between germline ends came to 19 bases. The length of the CDR3 is 16 residues. Germline CDR1 reads SGHRS; CDR2 reads YFSETQ. CDR3 coding DNA: TGCGCCAGCAGGCCAGAAGCCGGGACCGCTTACAATGAGCAGTTCTTC. Translating gives CASRPEAGTAYNEQFF.

CDR3 in DNA: TGTGCCAGTAGTCCCATGACTAGCCGGGGCTTCCATGAGCAGTTCTTC. This codes for CASSPMTSRGFHEQFF. The V gene is TRBV19, the J gene TRBJ2-1; 7 bases agree with TRBD2. Unmatched junction bases numbered 15, after V lost 5 bases and J lost 8 bases. This CDR3 region has 16 residues. Germline lookup yields CDR1 LNHDA and CDR2 SQIVND (reference sequence).

The gene calls are TRBV18 and TRBJ1-6, with D possibly TRBD1 on 6 matching bases. The ends were cut back, 3 bases at V and 9 bases at J, with 15 bases in the middle. The germline V gene encodes CDR1 KGHSH and CDR2 LQKENI. CDR3 length equals 15 residues. For the CDR3, the DNA is TGTGCCAGCTCACCTGGCGGGGGCGCGGGTTCACCCCTCCACTTT. Its protein product is CASSPGGGAGSPLHF.

The chain is built from TRBV11-2 and TRBJ2-1; unclear D gene. The germline CDR1 and CDR2 sequences are SGHAT and FQNNGV. The CDR3 covers 14 residues. Trimming left V 1 base short and J 2 bases short, with 6 bases between. DNA of the CDR3: TGTGCCAGCAGCTTAGTTGCTCCCTACAATGAGCAGTTCTTC. Its translation is CASSLVAPYNEQFF.

This clonotype has only a few counts. This sequence joins TRBV12-3 or TRBV12-4 and TRBJ2-1; D is perhaps TRBD2 (5 bases). This CDR3 region has 20 residues. Trimming took off 6 bases at V and 0 bases at J, with 27 bases between the two ends. CDR3 in DNA: TGTGCCAGCAGGGATAAAAGGACCGAGACGGCGGAGGTCTCCTACAATGAGCAGTTCTTC. It yields the protein CASRDKRTETAEVSYNEQFF.

This clonotype was seen only once. The genes are TRBV18 and TRBJ2-4; 8 bases are a match to TRBD2. The CDR3 loop spans 15 amino acids. CDR1 and CDR2 (germline): KGHSH, LQKENI. J was trimmed by 8 bases and V by 3 bases; bases with no gene match: 9. CDR3 protein: CASSPVPGGFDIQYF. CDR3 bases: TGTGCCAGCTCACCTGTACCGGGGGGGTTTGACATTCAGTACTTC.

The V call is TRBV11-2, the J call TRBJ2-3; 8 bases match TRBD2. Germline trimming cut 1 base from V and 4 bases from J; bases unmatched to any gene: 7. The CDR3 length is 16 residues. Germline V gene lookup returns CDR1 SGHAT and CDR2 FQNNGV. The DNA for the CDR3 is TGTGCCAGCAGCTTAGTGGGCGGGGGGCAGCCAGATACGCAGTATTTT. It is translated as CASSLVGGGQPDTQYF.

This chain links TRBV19 with TRBJ1-1, with 10 bases lining up with TRBD1. With V trimmed by 6 bases and J by 7 bases, 5 bases remained unmatched. The CDR3 spans 13 residues. Germline-derived CDR1 and CDR2 are LNHDA and SQIVND (reference sequence). The CDR3 region is CASRRQGASEAFF. CDR3 in DNA: TGTGCCAGTAGGCGACAGGGGGCCAGTGAAGCTTTCTTT. Using reference TRBV19 and TRBJ1-1 for the parts outside the CDR3, the full variable domain is DGGITQSPKYLFRKEGQNVTLSCEQNLNHDAMYWYRQDPGQGLRLIYYSQIVNDFQKGDIAEGYSVSREKKESFPLTVTSAQKNPTAFYLCASRRQGASEAFFGQGTRLTVV.

The chain combines TRBV3-1 with TRBJ2-5; D not resolved. The CDR3 sequence is 10 residues long. V dropped 8 bases and J dropped 4 bases, with 5 bases sitting between them. In germline, CDR1 is LGHDT, CDR2 YNNKEL (reference sequence). The CDR3 loop reads CASGPETQYF. DNA of the CDR3: TGTGCCAGCGGGCCAGAGACCCAGTACTTC.

To note about this clonotype: As the CDR3 is not closed by the conserved phenylalanine or tryptophan, this likely results from a read error. This chain uses TRBV12-3 or TRBV12-4 with TRBJ2-7, with D perhaps TRBD2 (6 bases). The V end lost 3 bases, the J end lost 6 bases, and 15 bases lay between the germline ends. The CDR3 has 14 residues. CDR3 in amino acids: CASSFRLVASEQYL. The CDR3 DNA follows: TGTGCCAGCAGTTTCCGACTAGTCGCTAGCGAGCAGTACCTC.